Listed here are 25 T cell receptor beta chains from one sample, sequenced in a study of PD-L1 blockade in urothelial cancer. This sample's time point: peripheral blood 6 weeks after treatment start. Assay used: immunoSEQ multiplex PCR; TCRdb lists only in-frame clones, some missing. The repertoire holds around 120,000 clones, with roughly 89% as singletons. The sequences come from PBMCs, collected around atezolizumab (anti-PD-L1) treatment. Receptors were obtained from a man aged 55 to 70 with urothelial cancer.

V and J are TRBV7-9 and TRBJ2-1, with TRBD1 as a possible D gene (5 bases). CDR1 SEHNR and CDR2 FQNEAQ come from the germline V gene (reference sequence). V was cut by 5 bases and J by 5 bases, with 10 bases left in between. The CDR3 length is 13 residues. Here the CDR3 reads CASSPGYDNEQFF. The CDR3 region has the DNA TGTGCCAGCAGCCCAGGGTATGACAATGAGCAGTTCTTC.

The chain couples TRBV7-6 to TRBJ1-1; TRBD1 might be the D (5 bases). Trimming cost V 5 bases and J 1 base, with 11 bases left between them. This CDR3 region has 14 residues. Germline lookup yields CDR1 SGHVS and CDR2 FNYEAQ. CDR3 amino acids: CASSPAGGNTEAFF. The CDR3 DNA is TGTGCCAGCAGCCCAGCCGGGGGGAACACTGAAGCTTTCTTT.

This clone was recorded once. CDR3 coding DNA: TGTGCCAGCAGCTCGTCCATGGAGTCCTACAATGAGCAGTTCTTC. It translates to CASSSSMESYNEQFF. The V and J genes are TRBV5-5 and TRBJ2-1; the D is unclear. CDR3 size: 15 residues. With 3 bases removed from V and 1 base from J, the gap between germline ends came to 11 bases. Looked up from germline, CDR1 is SGHKS and CDR2 is YYEKEE (reference sequence).

The rearrangement links TRBV19 to TRBJ2-7; 10 positions match TRBD1. This CDR3 is built from 14 residues. Germline CDR1 and CDR2: LNHDA and SQIVND (reference sequence). The CDR3 DNA sequence: TGTGCTAGGGTCGGGGACAGGGGCCCCCACGAGCAGTACTTC. Amino acids: CARVGDRGPHEQYF.

The J gene is TRBJ1-4, the V gene TRBV10-3; D is undetermined. CDR3 length: 16 amino acids. V was clipped by 3 bases and J by 3 bases, with 14 bases between them. CDR1 and CDR2 (germline): ENHRY, SYGVKD. The CDR3 bases are TGTGCCATCAGTGACGCACAGATGAAACCTAATGAAAAACTGTTTTTT. This translates into CAISDAQMKPNEKLFF.

The rearrangement uses TRBV2 and TRBJ1-4, with D perhaps TRBD1 (5 bases). CDR1 SNHLY and CDR2 FYNNEI come from the germline V gene. The CDR3 is 14 residues long. V lost 2 bases and J lost 6, with 10 bases in between. DNA of the CDR3: TGTGCCAGCAGTGAACAGGGAACGGATGAAAAACTGTTTTTT. As protein: CASSEQGTDEKLFF.

The gene calls are TRBV2 and TRBJ1-1; a possible D gene is TRBD1 (5 bases). Germline values: CDR1 SNHLY, CDR2 FYNNEI. With 5 bases removed from V and 6 bases from J, the gap between germline ends came to 10 bases. The CDR3 has 12 amino acids. The CDR3, as DNA: TGTGCCAGCAGTACCCGCAGGGCTGAAGCTTTCTTT. Translated: CASSTRRAEAFF.

DNA for the CDR3: TGCGCCAGCAGCTTGACGACTAGCGGGTACAATGAGCAGTTCTTC. Amino acid sequence: CASSLTTSGYNEQFF. The chain links TRBV5-1 to TRBJ2-1; 10 bases are shared with TRBD2. The CDR3 extends over 15 amino acids. V dropped 1 base and J dropped 4; count of bases not matched to a gene: 2. Germline values: CDR1 SGHRS, CDR2 YFSETQ.

V is TRBV20-1 and J is TRBJ1-2; D may be TRBD1 (5 bases). The V gene's germline CDR1 is DFQATT and CDR2 SNEGSKA (reference sequence). With 1 base removed from V and 7 bases from J, the gap between germline ends came to 7 bases. This CDR3 contains 11 residues. The CDR3 spells CSARVGGGYTF. The CDR3 DNA sequence: TGCAGTGCTAGAGTCGGGGGTGGCTACACCTTC.

The chain employs TRBV18 and TRBJ1-1; D is uncertain. This CDR3 is 15 amino acids long. Trimming pared 1 base from V and 1 base from J, leaving 10 bases between. Germline lookup yields CDR1 KGHSH and CDR2 LQKENI. CDR3 nucleotide sequence: TGTGCCAGCTCACCACGGGAGACGACGAACACTGAAGCTTTCTTT. It translates to CASSPRETTNTEAFF.

The chain combines TRBV7-9 with TRBJ2-7; 8 positions agree with TRBD2. Germline-derived CDR1 and CDR2 are SEHNR and FQNEAQ (reference sequence). This CDR3 is 17 amino acids long. With 1 base clipped from V and 2 bases from J, the junction kept 10 bases outside the gene matches. This chain's CDR3 is CASSLGQLAETAYEQYF. The CDR3 bases are TGTGCCAGCAGCTTAGGCCAACTAGCGGAGACAGCCTACGAGCAGTACTTC.

The chain couples TRBV18 to TRBJ1-2; TRBD1 matches 7 bases. The CDR3 spans 15 residues. With 0 bases clipped from V and 4 bases from J, the junction kept 5 bases outside the gene matches. Germline-derived CDR1 and CDR2 are KGHSH and LQKENI. CDR3 sequence reads: CASSPPARGVYGYTF. The CDR3, as DNA: TGTGCCAGCTCACCACCGGCCAGGGGGGTCTATGGCTACACCTTC.

The rearrangement links TRBV4-1 to TRBJ2-3; no firm D call. V gave up 5 bases and J gave up 3 bases, with 3 bases separating them. CDR1 is MGHRA and CDR2 is YSYEKL in the germline V gene. CDR3 length equals 11 residues. The CDR3 protein is CASSSTDTQYF. The CDR3, as DNA: TGCGCCAGCAGCTCGACAGATACGCAGTATTTT.

This chain connects TRBV29-1 to TRBJ2-5; the D is unclear. The CDR3 totals 12 residues. Trimming removed 1 base from V and 5 bases from J, with 8 bases in between. Germline loops: CDR1 SQVTM, CDR2 ANQGSEA. The DNA for the CDR3 is TGCAGCGTTGAAGTCCCTGGCGAGACCCAGTACTTC. Amino acids: CSVEVPGETQYF.

The chain joins TRBV20-1 to TRBJ2-7; D is undetermined. Trimming pared 2 bases from V and 2 bases from J, leaving 4 bases between. CDR1 is DFQATT and CDR2 is SNEGSKA in the germline V gene (reference sequence). The CDR3 runs to 11 residues. The CDR3 bases are TGCAGTGCTAGACAGACCTACGAGCAGTACTTC. It codes for CSARQTYEQYF.

This clone occurred a few times. This chain joins TRBV6-5 and TRBJ2-7, with a possible D match to TRBD2 (5 bases). The CDR3 length is 10 residues. Trimming took off 8 bases at V and 7 bases at J, with 9 bases between the two ends. Per germline, CDR1 MNHEY and CDR2 SVGAGI. The CDR3 region has the DNA TGTGCCAGCGGGGAGTTGGAGCAGTACTTC. Its protein is CASGELEQYF.

J is TRBJ2-1 and V is TRBV5-4; TRBD2 matches at 7 bases. Germline V gene lookup returns CDR1 SGHNT and CDR2 YYREEE (reference sequence). The V gene end was trimmed by 4 bases and the J gene end by 5 bases; junction bases not matched to a gene: 6. This CDR3 region has 14 residues. The CDR3 sequence: CASSLGLDHNEQFF. CDR3 bases: TGTGCCAGCAGCCTCGGACTAGACCACAATGAGCAGTTCTTC.

This chain connects TRBV15 to TRBJ1-1; 10 nucleotides align to TRBD1. The CDR3 totals 21 residues. The germline gives CDR1 LNHNV, CDR2 YYDKDF (reference sequence). Trimming took 0 bases from V and 1 from J; bases not matched to a gene: 17. The CDR3 reads CATSRDRRGQGFGKWNTEAFF. The CDR3 nucleotides are TGTGCCACCAGCAGAGATAGAAGGGGACAGGGGTTTGGAAAGTGGAACACTGAAGCTTTCTTT.

The gene calls are TRBV11-3 and TRBJ2-3; 8 bases agree with TRBD2. CDR1 and CDR2 (germline): SGHNT, YENEEA. Trimming removed 5 bases from V and 2 bases from J; junction bases left unmatched: 15. This CDR3 has 18 residues. CDR3 amino acids: CASSPWGSSGAYTDTQYF. CDR3 nucleotide sequence: TGTGCCAGCAGCCCGTGGGGGAGTAGCGGGGCTTACACAGATACGCAGTATTTT.

This sequence joins TRBV6-1 and TRBJ1-5; 7 bases map to TRBD1. The V and J ends lost 7 bases and 1 base, in that order; junction bases with no gene match: 7. The CDR3 is 15 amino acids. CDR1 and CDR2 (germline): MNHNS, SASEGT. The CDR3 loop is CASIRQGASNQPQHF. In DNA form, the CDR3 reads TGTGCCAGCATCCGACAGGGAGCAAGCAATCAGCCCCAGCATTTT.

This clone was counted once. Germline is not matched at one junction end, which may reflect a read error. The V and J genes are TRBV7-7 and TRBJ2-5; TRBD1 aligns across 8 bases. Germline CDR1 reads SSHAT; CDR2 reads FNYEAQ (reference sequence). This CDR3 is 12 amino acids long. The CDR3 DNA is TGTGCTAGCAGCACAGGGGGAGAGACCCAGTACTTC. Its protein product is CASSTGGETQYF.

The rearrangement links TRBV6-5 to TRBJ2-2, with D uncertain. V lost 7 bases and J lost 1, with 10 bases in between. The germline gives CDR1 MNHEY, CDR2 SVGAGI. There are 14 residues in the CDR3. The DNA of the CDR3 is TGTGCCAGCACCGTCCGAGGGAACACCGGGGAGCTGTTTTTT. As protein: CASTVRGNTGELFF.

The rearrangement joins TRBV6-1 to TRBJ2-5; 7 bases align to TRBD1. The CDR3 runs to 12 residues. Losses at the gene ends were 11 bases for V and 1 base for J; bases not matched to a gene: 4. Looked up from germline, CDR1 is MNHNS and CDR2 is SASEGT. CDR3 nucleotide sequence: TGTGCCGGACAGGTCACCCAAGAGACCCAGTACTTC. Translating gives CAGQVTQETQYF.

V is TRBV5-1 and J is TRBJ2-5; 9 bases are a match to TRBD2. The germline V gene encodes CDR1 SGHRS and CDR2 YFSETQ. V dropped 4 bases and J dropped 2; count of bases not matched to a gene: 9. This CDR3 has 16 residues. The CDR3 sequence: CASSPSGRSIQETQYF. The CDR3 DNA reads as TGCGCCAGCAGCCCGAGCGGGAGGTCGATTCAAGAGACCCAGTACTTC. The variable domain in full, completed from reference TRBV5-1 and TRBJ2-5, reads KAGVTQTPRYLIKTRGQQVTLSCSPISGHRSVSWYQQTPGQGLQFLFEYFSETQRNKGNFPGRFSGRQFSNSRSEMNVSTLELGDSALYLCASSPSGRSIQETQYFGPGTRLLVL.

This chain uses TRBV5-1 with TRBJ2-2; D is undetermined. V lost 0 bases and J 4 bases, leaving 13 bases between the germline ends. The CDR3 spans 16 residues. The germline CDR1 and CDR2 sequences are SGHRS and YFSETQ. The CDR3 DNA sequence: TGCGCCAGCAGCTTGGCCGGCAGGCGTGCCACCGGGGAGCTGTTTTTT. Translating it yields CASSLAGRRATGELFF.